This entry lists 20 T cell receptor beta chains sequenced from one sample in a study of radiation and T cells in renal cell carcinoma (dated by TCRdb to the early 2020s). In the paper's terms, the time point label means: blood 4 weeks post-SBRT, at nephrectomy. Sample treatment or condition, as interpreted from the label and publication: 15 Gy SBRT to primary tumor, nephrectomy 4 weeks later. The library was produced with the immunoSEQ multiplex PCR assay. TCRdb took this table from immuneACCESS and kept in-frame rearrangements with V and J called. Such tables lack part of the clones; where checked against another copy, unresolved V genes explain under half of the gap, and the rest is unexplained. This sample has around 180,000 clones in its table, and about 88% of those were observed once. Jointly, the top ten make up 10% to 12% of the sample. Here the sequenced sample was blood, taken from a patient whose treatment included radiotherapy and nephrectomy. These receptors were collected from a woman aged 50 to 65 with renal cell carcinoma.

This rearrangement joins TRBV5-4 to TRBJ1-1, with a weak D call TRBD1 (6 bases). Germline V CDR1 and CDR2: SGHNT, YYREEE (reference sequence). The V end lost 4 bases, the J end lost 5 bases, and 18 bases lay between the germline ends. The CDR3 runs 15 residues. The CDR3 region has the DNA TGTGCCAGCAGCCCTGCCTTGGACAGTGCGACTGAAGCTTTCTTT. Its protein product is CASSPALDSATEAFF.

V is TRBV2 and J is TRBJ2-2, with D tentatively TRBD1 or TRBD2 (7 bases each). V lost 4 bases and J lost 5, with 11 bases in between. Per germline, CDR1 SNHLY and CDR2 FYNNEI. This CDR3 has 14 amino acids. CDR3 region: CASSAQGGTGELFF. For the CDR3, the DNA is TGTGCCAGCAGTGCCCAGGGGGGGACCGGGGAGCTGTTTTTT.

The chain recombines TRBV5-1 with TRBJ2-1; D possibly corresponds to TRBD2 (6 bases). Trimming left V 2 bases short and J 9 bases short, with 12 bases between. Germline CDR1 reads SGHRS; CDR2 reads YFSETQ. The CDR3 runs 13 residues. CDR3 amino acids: CASSLPLGGEQFF. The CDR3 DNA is TGCGCCAGCAGCTTACCCCTCGGGGGTGAGCAGTTCTTC.

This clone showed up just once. CDR3 DNA sequence: TGCGCCAGCAGCTCCCACATAGCTGCTAGCGAAGACGAGCAGTACTTC. Translation: CASSSHIAASEDEQYF. The V call is TRBV5-1, the J call TRBJ2-7, with D maybe TRBD2 (6 bases). Germline CDR1 SGHRS, CDR2 YFSETQ. The CDR3 is made up of 16 amino acids. V was shortened by 3 bases and J by 5 bases, with 21 bases between the two germline ends.

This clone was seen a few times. The CDR3 loop reads CASSLEGDTGYGANVLTF. The CDR3 DNA is TGTGCCAGCAGCTTGGAGGGGGATACAGGGTACGGGGCCAACGTCCTGACTTTC. The gene calls are TRBV5-5 and TRBJ2-6; tentative D call: TRBD1 (6 bases). The CDR3 totals 18 residues. Per the germline V gene, CDR1 is SGHKS and CDR2 is YYEKEE (reference sequence). Trimming pared 0 bases from V and 4 bases from J, leaving 17 bases between.

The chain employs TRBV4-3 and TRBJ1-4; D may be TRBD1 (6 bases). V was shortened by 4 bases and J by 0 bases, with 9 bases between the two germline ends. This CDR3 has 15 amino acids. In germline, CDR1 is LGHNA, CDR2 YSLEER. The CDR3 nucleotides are TGCGCCAGCAGCCCAAGGACAGCAACTAATGAAAAACTGTTTTTT. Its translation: CASSPRTATNEKLFF.

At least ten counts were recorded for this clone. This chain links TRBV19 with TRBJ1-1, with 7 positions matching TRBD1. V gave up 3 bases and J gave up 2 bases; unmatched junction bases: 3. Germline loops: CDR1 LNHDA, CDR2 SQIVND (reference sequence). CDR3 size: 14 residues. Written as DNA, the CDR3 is TGTGCCAGTAGTATGGCAGGGGGTAACACTGAAGCTTTCTTT. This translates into CASSMAGGNTEAFF.

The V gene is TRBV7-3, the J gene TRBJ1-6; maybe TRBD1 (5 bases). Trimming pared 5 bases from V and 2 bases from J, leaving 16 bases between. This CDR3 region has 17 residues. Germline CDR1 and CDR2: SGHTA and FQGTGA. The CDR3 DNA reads TGTGCCAGCAGCCGAAGGAGGGGTGACACCTATAATTCACCCCTCCACTTT. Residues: CASSRRRGDTYNSPLHF.

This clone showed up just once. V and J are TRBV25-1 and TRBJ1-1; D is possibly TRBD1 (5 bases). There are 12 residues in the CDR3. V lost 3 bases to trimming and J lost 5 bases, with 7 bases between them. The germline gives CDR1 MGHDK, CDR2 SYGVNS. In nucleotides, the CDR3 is TGTGCCAGCAGTGAGGGGGGGACTGAAGCTTTCTTT. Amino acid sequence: CASSEGGTEAFF.

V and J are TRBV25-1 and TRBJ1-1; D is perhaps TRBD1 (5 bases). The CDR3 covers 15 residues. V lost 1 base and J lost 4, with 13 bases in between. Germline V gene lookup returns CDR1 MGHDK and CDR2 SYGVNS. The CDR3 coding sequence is TGTGCCAGCAGTGAATTCCGGGGGGGAGGCACTGAAGCTTTCTTT. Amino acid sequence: CASSEFRGGGTEAFF.

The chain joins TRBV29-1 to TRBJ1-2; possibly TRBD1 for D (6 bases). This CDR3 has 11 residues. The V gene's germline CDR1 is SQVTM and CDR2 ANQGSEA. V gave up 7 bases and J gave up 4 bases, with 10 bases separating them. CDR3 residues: CSAGDIYGYTF. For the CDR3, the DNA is TGCAGCGCCGGGGACATCTATGGCTACACCTTC.

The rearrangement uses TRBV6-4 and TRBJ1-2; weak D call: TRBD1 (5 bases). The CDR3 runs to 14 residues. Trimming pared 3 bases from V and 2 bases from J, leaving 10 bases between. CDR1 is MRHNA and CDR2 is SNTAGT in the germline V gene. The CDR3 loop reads CASSERGGNYGYTF. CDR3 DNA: TGTGCCAGCAGTGAACGGGGGGGGAACTATGGCTACACCTTC.

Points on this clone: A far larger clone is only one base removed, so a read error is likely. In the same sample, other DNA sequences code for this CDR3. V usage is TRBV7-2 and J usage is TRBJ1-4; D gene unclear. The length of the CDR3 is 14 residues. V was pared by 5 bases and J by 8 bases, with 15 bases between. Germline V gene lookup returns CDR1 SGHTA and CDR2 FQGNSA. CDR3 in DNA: TGTGCCAGCAGCCAAGACCTACGGTCGGAAAAACTGTTTTTT. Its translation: CASSQDLRSEKLFF.

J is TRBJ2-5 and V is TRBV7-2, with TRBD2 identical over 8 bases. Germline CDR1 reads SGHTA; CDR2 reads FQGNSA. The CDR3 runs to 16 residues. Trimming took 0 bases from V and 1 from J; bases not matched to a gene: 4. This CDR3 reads CASSLAPRGVQETQYF. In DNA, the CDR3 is TGTGCCAGCAGCTTAGCCCCGCGGGGGGTCCAAGAGACCCAGTACTTC.

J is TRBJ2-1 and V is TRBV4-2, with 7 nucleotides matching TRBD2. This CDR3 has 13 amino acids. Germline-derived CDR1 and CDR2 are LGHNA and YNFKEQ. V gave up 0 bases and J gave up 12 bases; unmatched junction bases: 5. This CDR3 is CASSQEGGSGQFF. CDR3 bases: TGTGCCAGCAGCCAAGAGGGCGGGAGTGGGCAGTTCTTC.

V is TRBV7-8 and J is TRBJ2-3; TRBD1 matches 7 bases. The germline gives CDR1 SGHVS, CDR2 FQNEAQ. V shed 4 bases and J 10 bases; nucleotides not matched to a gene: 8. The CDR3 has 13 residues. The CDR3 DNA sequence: TGTGCCAGCAGCTATAACAGACAGGGACCGCAGTATTTT. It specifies CASSYNRQGPQYF.

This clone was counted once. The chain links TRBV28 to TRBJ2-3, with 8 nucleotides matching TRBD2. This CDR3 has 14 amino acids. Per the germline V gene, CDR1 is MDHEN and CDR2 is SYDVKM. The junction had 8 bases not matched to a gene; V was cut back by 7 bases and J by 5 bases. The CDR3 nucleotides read TGTGCCAGCATAAAAGGCGGGGGGATAGATACGCAGTATTTT. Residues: CASIKGGGIDTQYF. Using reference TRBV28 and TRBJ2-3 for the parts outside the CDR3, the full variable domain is DVKVTQSSRYLVKRTGEKVFLECVQDMDHENMFWYRQDPGLGLRLIYFSYDVKMKEKGDIPEGYSVSREKKERFSLILESASTNQTSMYLCASIKGGGIDTQYFGPGTRLTVL.

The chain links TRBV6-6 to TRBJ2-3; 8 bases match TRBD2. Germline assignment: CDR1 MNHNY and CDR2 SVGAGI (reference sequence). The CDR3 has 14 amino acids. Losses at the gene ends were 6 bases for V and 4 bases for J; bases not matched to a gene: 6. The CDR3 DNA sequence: TGTGCCAGCAGAACCGGGACTAGGGCAGATACGCAGTATTTT. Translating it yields CASRTGTRADTQYF.

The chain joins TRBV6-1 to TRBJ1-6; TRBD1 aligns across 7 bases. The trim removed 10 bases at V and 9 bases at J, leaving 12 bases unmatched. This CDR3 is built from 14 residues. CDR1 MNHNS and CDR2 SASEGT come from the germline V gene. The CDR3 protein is CATLFGTAGSPLHF. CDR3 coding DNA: TGTGCCACTCTCTTCGGGACAGCGGGTTCACCCCTCCACTTT.

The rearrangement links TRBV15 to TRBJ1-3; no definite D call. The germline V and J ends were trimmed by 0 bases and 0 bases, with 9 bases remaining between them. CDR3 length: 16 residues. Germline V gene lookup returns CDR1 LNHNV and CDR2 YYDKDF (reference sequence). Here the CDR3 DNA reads TGTGCCACCAGCAGAGATCGCTTCACCTCTGGAAACACCATATATTTT. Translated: CATSRDRFTSGNTIYF. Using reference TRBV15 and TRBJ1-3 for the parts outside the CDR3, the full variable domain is DAMVIQNPRYQVTQFGKPVTLSCSQTLNHNVMYWYQQKSSQAPKLLFHYYDKDFNNEADTPDNFQSRRPNTSFCFLDIRSPGLGDTAMYLCATSRDRFTSGNTIYFGEGSWLTVV.